The clone carrying this T cell receptor beta chain was observed a few times. The antigen is not known. The data stem from a study of PD-1 blockade in classical Hodgkin lymphoma. The length of the CDR3 is 16 residues. With 1 base clipped from V and 4 bases from J, the junction kept 7 bases outside the gene matches. Per germline, CDR1 SGHTA and CDR2 FQGNSA. The table came from immunoSEQ multiplex PCR; TCRdb's copy has only in-frame clones and leaves some out. Of 18,000 or so clones listed, around 75% are singletons. Whole-study findings and limits: Complete responders started with a diversity level that resembled newly diagnosed patients at baseline. Relapsed/refractory patients reportedly had lower baseline diversity than newly diagnosed patients.

Time point specified: cycle 4 day 1 (C4D1), after more than five weeks of nivolumab. Each and every patient relapsed after autologous stem cell transplantation, and patients got differing brentuximab vedotin exposure. Magnetic depletion of unwanted cells isolated CD4+ T cells from thawed PBMCs. The clonotype was recovered from a human donor with classical Hodgkin lymphoma. The chain is built from TRBV7-2 and TRBJ1-2; 9 nucleotides align to TRBD1. Specimen: CD4+ T cells from blood, collected before the fourth cycle of nivolumab. The CDR3 spells CASSLVSGQGFYGYTF. DNA of the CDR3: TGTGCCAGCAGCTTAGTATCTGGACAGGGGTTCTATGGCTACACCTTC.